This TCR beta chain came from a study of blood T cell repertoires in COVID-19. On the study more broadly: COVID-19 samples, acute and convalescent, were from the United States, Italy and Spain. PBMCs, B-cell-depleted T cells, or T cells were the source of the cDNA or gDNA that made up the material.

As processed by the authors: Reference gene primer amplification in the assay estimated nucleated cell counts. Repertoires were generated with immunoSEQ multiplex PCR, while TCRdb's copy carries only in-frame clones and drops some. The V and J calls and clone size are taken from that table; D and trimming were inferred from the DNA. The table lists about 390,000 clones, more than 75% of them singletons. Assignments of participants to cohorts depended upon their own reported clinical history. Germline V gene lookup returns CDR1 SGDLS and CDR2 YYNGEE. This CDR3 comprises 14 residues. V was clipped by 4 bases and J by 7 bases, with 17 bases between them.

The sample comprised PBMCs or T cells enriched from blood (not recorded which). The chain joins TRBV9 to TRBJ1-1; the D gene is possibly TRBD1 (5 bases). This TCR was sampled from a woman aged 45 to 65 who had recovered from COVID-19. CDR3 DNA sequence: TGTGCCAGCAGCTCAGGGAAGGGCCTTGGTGAAGCTTTCTTT. This codes for CASSSGKGLGEAFF.